This TCR beta chain was sequenced for a study of T cells in Graves' hyperthyroidism and ophthalmopathy. Study-level findings and limits: Before onset, by a median of approximately 6.2 months, the model predicted ophthalmopathy.

There were TCR beta CDR3 regions amplified from RNA transcripts. HTBI primers were employed in a first-round RT-PCR of the TCR CDR3. A single record per CDR3 protein comes from TCRdb applying MiXCR to the multiplex PCR reads. Of nearly 750,000 distinct CDR3 sequences listed, roughly a third were seen once; the top ten hold roughly 30%. The sample holds a few counts of this clonotype. Its antigen is as yet unknown. Germline V gene lookup returns CDR1 MNHEY and CDR2 SVGAGI. V was clipped by 2 bases and J by 9 bases; unmatched bases: 1. The CDR3 runs to 13 residues. V usage is TRBV6-5 and J usage is TRBJ1-6; 7 bases map to TRBD1. Sequencing used blood. This sequence originates from a woman aged 40 to 50 with Graves' hyperthyroidism. The CDR3 region is CASSYRGPSPLHF. The CDR3 DNA sequence: TGTGCCAGCAGTTACAGGGGGCCTTCACCCCTCCACTTT.